The count of the clone carrying this T cell receptor beta chain is one. The sample originates from a study of blood T cell repertoires in COVID-19. The germline CDR1 and CDR2 sequences are LGHDT and YNNKEL (reference sequence). V shed 4 bases, J shed 6 bases, and the junction held 6 bases outside the gene matches. The CDR3 sequence is 16 residues long. TCRdb's table, derived via immunoSEQ multiplex PCR, lists solely in-frame clones and lacks some. The sample has more than 200,000 clones; 70% to 85% are singletons. Specimen: peripheral blood. V and J are TRBV3-1 (or the pseudogene TRBV3-2) and TRBJ2-3, with 14 nucleotides matching TRBD2. The clonotype comes from a man aged 80 or over with acute or convalescent COVID-19. CDR3 sequence (DNA): TGTGCCAGCAGCCCCAGACTAGCGGGGGGGCGGGATACGCAGTATTTT. It translates to CASSPRLAGGRDTQYF.